This is a list of T cell receptor beta chains from one sample in a study of cytomegalovirus exposure and HLA in healthy donors. TCRdb's table, derived via immunoSEQ multiplex PCR, lists solely in-frame clones and lacks some. The sample has roughly 190,000 clones; roughly nine tenths are singletons. Material: PBMCs. These receptor sequences come from a boy between 2 and 10 years old in good health and CMV-seronegative. CDR3s include the opening cysteine and the closing phenylalanine or tryptophan. A D gene is named only where the DNA matches it firmly. Size is stated for part of the rows, as once, few or many counts, or as a class when the clone is expanded.

CDR3 DNA: TGTGCCAGCAGCCTAGCGGGAGGCCTCACAGATACGCAGTATTTT
CDR3 protein: CASSLAGGLTDTQYF
V gene: TRBV9
clone size: -
J gene: TRBJ2-3
D gene: TRBD2

CDR3 DNA: TGTGCCAGCAGCGTAGATCCAGGGAGGGGCTCGGATACGCAGTATTTT
CDR3 protein: CASSVDPGRGSDTQYF
V gene: TRBV9
clone size: -
J gene: TRBJ2-3
D gene: TRBD2

CDR3 DNA: TGTGCCAGCAGCTTTCTCAGCTACAATGAGCAGTTCTTC
CDR3 protein: CASSFLSYNEQFF
V gene: TRBV7-9
clone size: -
J gene: TRBJ2-1
D gene: -

CDR3 DNA: TGCGCCAGCAGCTTGGATGGACTACCCCCCGATGACAATGAGCAGTTCTTC
CDR3 protein: CASSLDGLPPDDNEQFF
V gene: TRBV5-1
clone size: -
J gene: TRBJ2-1
D gene: -

CDR3 DNA: TGTGCCAGCAGTCCGGGGTGGAATGAGCAGTTCTTC
CDR3 protein: CASSPGWNEQFF
V gene: TRBV6-5
clone size: -
J gene: TRBJ2-1
D gene: -

CDR3 DNA: TGTGCCAGCAGTTATATGGGGACAGCCTACGAGCAGTACTTC
CDR3 protein: CASSYMGTAYEQYF
V gene: TRBV6-6
clone size: -
J gene: TRBJ2-7
D gene: TRBD1

CDR3 DNA: TGTGCCAGTAGGACGGACAGGATAGCCAAAAACATTCAGTACTTC
CDR3 protein: CASRTDRIAKNIQYF
V gene: TRBV27
clone size: once
J gene: TRBJ2-4
D gene: TRBD1

CDR3 DNA: TGTGCCAGCAGTTTCTCGACCCGACCCCCCCGGGGCGAGCAGTACTTC
CDR3 protein: CASSFSTRPPRGEQYF
V gene: TRBV28
clone size: -
J gene: TRBJ2-7
D gene: -

CDR3 DNA: TGTGCCAGCAGCTTGGGGGTAGGGGCGGGCAATCAGCCCCAGCATTTT
CDR3 protein: CASSLGVGAGNQPQHF
V gene: TRBV5-5
clone size: -
J gene: TRBJ1-5
D gene: -

CDR3 DNA: TGTGCCAGTAGCCCGGACAGGGCCAATCAGCCCCAGCATTTT
CDR3 protein: CASSPDRANQPQHF
V gene: TRBV19
clone size: -
J gene: TRBJ1-5
D gene: TRBD1

CDR3 DNA: TGTGCCTGGAGTGGAACTCGGACTAGCGGGGGGGCCAGTGGTGAGCAGTTCTTC
CDR3 protein: CAWSGTRTSGGASGEQFF
V gene: TRBV30
clone size: -
J gene: TRBJ2-1
D gene: TRBD2

CDR3 DNA: TGTGCCAGCAGCTTGGTAGTCGGTACCACCGGGGAGCTGTTTTTT
CDR3 protein: CASSLVVGTTGELFF
V gene: TRBV5-4
clone size: -
J gene: TRBJ2-2
D gene: -

CDR3 DNA: TGCGCCAGCAGTCAATCGTGGACAGGGGAAAGGTACGAGCAGTACTTC
CDR3 protein: CASSQSWTGERYEQYF
V gene: TRBV23-1
clone size: -
J gene: TRBJ2-7
D gene: TRBD1

CDR3 DNA: TGCGCCAGCAGCCAGGCGAGGACAGGGGGAAACTATGGCTACACCTTC
CDR3 protein: CASSQARTGGNYGYTF
V gene: TRBV4-1
clone size: once
J gene: TRBJ1-2
D gene: TRBD1

CDR3 DNA: TGTGCCAGCAGTGACACTTCTACCGGGACAGGGGGCTCCGGGGAGCTGTTTTTT
CDR3 protein: CASSDTSTGTGGSGELFF
V gene: TRBV6-4
clone size: -
J gene: TRBJ2-2
D gene: TRBD1

CDR3 DNA: TGTGCCATCAGTGACGATGCAGGGCCGAATCTCTACGAGCAGTACTTC
CDR3 protein: CAISDDAGPNLYEQYF
V gene: TRBV10-3
clone size: -
J gene: TRBJ2-7
D gene: -

CDR3 DNA: TGTGCCAGCAGCAAACTACCAGGGGACCCCACTGAAGCTTTCTTT
CDR3 protein: CASSKLPGDPTEAFF
V gene: TRBV21-1
clone size: -
J gene: TRBJ1-1
D gene: -

CDR3 DNA: TGTGCCAGCGACAGGGGAAGGCTCGGTGAGCAGTTCTTC
CDR3 protein: CASDRGRLGEQFF
V gene: TRBV6-1
clone size: -
J gene: TRBJ2-1
D gene: TRBD1

CDR3 DNA: TGTTCCAGCACCCTCCCGGGAAATGAAAAACTGTTTTTT
CDR3 protein: CSSTLPGNEKLFF
V gene: TRBV7-9
clone size: -
J gene: TRBJ1-4
D gene: -

CDR3 DNA: TGTGCCAGCAGCTTAGGGACTAGCGGCTACGAGCAGTACTTC
CDR3 protein: CASSLGTSGYEQYF
V gene: TRBV11-2
clone size: -
J gene: TRBJ2-7
D gene: TRBD2

CDR3 DNA: TGTGCCAGCAGCCCAGGGAGGATAAATGAAAAACTGTTTTTT
CDR3 protein: CASSPGRINEKLFF
V gene: TRBV7-2
clone size: -
J gene: TRBJ1-4
D gene: -

CDR3 DNA: TGTGCCTGGAGCACAGGGCTTCGGGCGGACAATGAGCAGTTCTTC
CDR3 protein: CAWSTGLRADNEQFF
V gene: TRBV30
clone size: -
J gene: TRBJ2-1
D gene: -

CDR3 DNA: TGTGCCAGCACTCGGACAGCTATGAACACTGAAGCTTTCTTT
CDR3 protein: CASTRTAMNTEAFF
V gene: TRBV6-6
clone size: -
J gene: TRBJ1-1
D gene: -

CDR3 DNA: TGCGCCAGCAGCCAAGACGCGACTAGCGGGAGTCTTGGGGGTGAGCAGTTCTTC
CDR3 protein: CASSQDATSGSLGGEQFF
V gene: TRBV4-1
clone size: -
J gene: TRBJ2-1
D gene: TRBD2

CDR3 DNA: TGTGCCAGCAGCGTAGTACGGGGAACCTCTAACACTGAAGCTTTCTTT
CDR3 protein: CASSVVRGTSNTEAFF
V gene: TRBV9
clone size: -
J gene: TRBJ1-1
D gene: -

CDR3 DNA: TGTGCCAGCAGTGAGAGACAGGGTATGGGGTATCAGCCCCAGCATTTT
CDR3 protein: CASSERQGMGYQPQHF
V gene: TRBV6-1
clone size: -
J gene: TRBJ1-5
D gene: TRBD1

CDR3 DNA: TGTGCCAGCAGTGAATCACAGGGTGCCGGGGCCAACGTCCTGACTTTC
CDR3 protein: CASSESQGAGANVLTF
V gene: TRBV6-1
clone size: -
J gene: TRBJ2-6
D gene: -

CDR3 DNA: TGTGCCAGCCTCGGGAACTATGGCTACACCTTC
CDR3 protein: CASLGNYGYTF
V gene: TRBV2
clone size: -
J gene: TRBJ1-2
D gene: -

CDR3 DNA: TGCAGCGTTACCGGGACAGGGGCCTACAATGAGCAGTTCTTC
CDR3 protein: CSVTGTGAYNEQFF
V gene: TRBV29-1
clone size: -
J gene: TRBJ2-1
D gene: TRBD1

CDR3 DNA: TGTGCCAGCAGTCTGGTTTTGGGAGGGGAGACCCAGTACTTC
CDR3 protein: CASSLVLGGETQYF
V gene: TRBV28
clone size: -
J gene: TRBJ2-5
D gene: TRBD2

CDR3 DNA: TGTGCCAGCAGCCCCTCTAGACCCGATAGCACAGATACGCAGTATTTT
CDR3 protein: CASSPSRPDSTDTQYF
V gene: TRBV7-6
clone size: -
J gene: TRBJ2-3
D gene: -

CDR3 DNA: TGTGCCAGCAGCTCAGGGGGGAACTCCCAGTACTTC
CDR3 protein: CASSSGGNSQYF
V gene: TRBV7-6
clone size: -
J gene: TRBJ2-5
D gene: -

CDR3 DNA: TGTGCCAGCAGTGAAGCGTTACGCTACGAGCAGTACTTC
CDR3 protein: CASSEALRYEQYF
V gene: TRBV6-1
clone size: -
J gene: TRBJ2-7
D gene: -

CDR3 DNA: TGTGCCAGCAGCGTCACTATTTATACGCAGTATTTT
CDR3 protein: CASSVTIYTQYF
V gene: TRBV2
clone size: -
J gene: TRBJ2-3
D gene: -

CDR3 DNA: TGCGCCAGCAGCCAAGATTTGGGACTAAGCGGGACTCTCAATGAGCAGTTCTTC
CDR3 protein: CASSQDLGLSGTLNEQFF
V gene: TRBV4-1
clone size: -
J gene: TRBJ2-1
D gene: TRBD2

CDR3 DNA: TGTGCCAGCAGCTCCTGGACGGGGGACGGGGATGGCTACACCTTC
CDR3 protein: CASSSWTGDGDGYTF
V gene: TRBV7-9
clone size: -
J gene: TRBJ1-2
D gene: -